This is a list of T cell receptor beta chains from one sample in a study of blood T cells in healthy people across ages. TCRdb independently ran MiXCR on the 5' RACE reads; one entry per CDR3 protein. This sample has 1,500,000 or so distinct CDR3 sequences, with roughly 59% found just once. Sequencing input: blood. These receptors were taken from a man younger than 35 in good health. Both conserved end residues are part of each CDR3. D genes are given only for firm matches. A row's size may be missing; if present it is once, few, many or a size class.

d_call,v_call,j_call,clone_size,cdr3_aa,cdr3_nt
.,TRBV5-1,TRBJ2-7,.,CASSLLDSGEQYF,TGCGCCAGCAGCTTGTTGGATTCGGGTGAGCAGTACTTC
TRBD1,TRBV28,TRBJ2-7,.,CASRNPGQAPYEQYF,TGTGCCAGCCGTAACCCGGGACAGGCTCCCTACGAGCAGTACTTC
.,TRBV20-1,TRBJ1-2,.,CSARWLTGPNHNYGYTF,TGCAGTGCTAGATGGCTGACCGGGCCGAACCATAACTATGGCTACACCTTC
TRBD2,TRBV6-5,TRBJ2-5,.,CASSYSGGTSGGSETQYF,TGTGCCAGCAGTTACTCCGGCGGGACTAGCGGGGGAAGCGAGACCCAGTACTTC
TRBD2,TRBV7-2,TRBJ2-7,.,CASSLPRQRDASYEQYF,TGTGCCAGCAGCTTACCCCGCCAGCGGGATGCCTCCTACGAGCAGTACTTC
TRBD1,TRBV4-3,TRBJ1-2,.,CASSPGAGTGKGYTF,TGCGCCAGCAGCCCGGGTGCCGGGACAGGGAAGGGCTACACCTTC
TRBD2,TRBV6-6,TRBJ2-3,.,CASTLSGASTDTQYF,TGTGCCAGCACCTTAAGCGGGGCTAGCACAGATACGCAGTATTTT
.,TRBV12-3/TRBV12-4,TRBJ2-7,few,CASHGGSYEQYF,TGTGCCAGCCATGGGGGATCCTACGAGCAGTACTTC
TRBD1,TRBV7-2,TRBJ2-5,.,CASSLVPRGTGVETQYF,TGTGCCAGCAGCTTGGTGCCCAGAGGTACAGGGGTAGAGACCCAGTACTTC
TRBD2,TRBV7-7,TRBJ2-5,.,CASSPVGGGPQETQYF,TGTGCCAGCAGCCCCGTCGGGGGGGGCCCCCAAGAGACCCAGTACTTC
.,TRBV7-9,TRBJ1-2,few,CASSGVGVKGGYTF,TGTGCCAGCAGCGGAGTTGGGGTAAAGGGGGGCTACACCTTC
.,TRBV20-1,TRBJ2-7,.,CSARGTTNFLSEQYF,TGCAGTGCTAGAGGGACGACTAACTTCCTGAGCGAGCAGTACTTC
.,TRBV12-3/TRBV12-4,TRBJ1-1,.,CASSLAPGGGREAFF,TGTGCCAGCAGTTTAGCCCCTGGGGGAGGAAGAGAAGCTTTCTTT
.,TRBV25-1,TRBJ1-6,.,CASSEYRSNSPLHF,TGTGCCAGCAGTGAATATAGGTCCAATTCACCCCTCCACTTT
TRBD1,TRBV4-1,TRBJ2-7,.,CASSQRQGVYEQYF,TGCGCCAGCAGCCAAAGACAGGGGGTCTACGAGCAGTACTTC
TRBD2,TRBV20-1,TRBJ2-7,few,CSARSGSSYEQYF,TGCAGTGCTAGAAGCGGGAGCTCCTACGAGCAGTACTTC
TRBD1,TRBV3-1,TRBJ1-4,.,CASSQGTGEKLFF,TGTGCCAGCAGCCAAGGGACAGGTGAAAAACTGTTTTTT
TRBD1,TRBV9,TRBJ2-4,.,CASSVDSLRMGQRKNIQYF,TGTGCCAGCAGCGTAGACAGCCTCCGAATGGGACAGCGCAAAAACATTCAGTACTTC
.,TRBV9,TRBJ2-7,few,CASSVSPRNEQYF,TGTGCCAGCAGCGTCTCTCCTCGCAACGAGCAGTACTTC
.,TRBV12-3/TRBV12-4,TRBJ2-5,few,CASSSSLQETQYF,TGTGCCAGCAGTTCGTCCTTACAAGAGACCCAGTACTTC
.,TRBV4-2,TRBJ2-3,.,CASSQDYLFKSTDTQYF,TGTGCCAGCAGCCAAGATTACCTATTTAAGAGCACAGATACGCAGTATTTT
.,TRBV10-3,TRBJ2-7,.,CAISQGGDTSYEQYF,TGTGCCATCAGCCAGGGCGGGGACACCTCTTACGAGCAGTACTTC
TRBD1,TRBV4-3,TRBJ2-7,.,CASSQGDSAPGEQYF,TGCGCCAGCAGCCAAGGGGACAGCGCCCCAGGAGAGCAGTACTTC
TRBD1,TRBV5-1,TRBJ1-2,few,CASSSTGTGNYGYTF,TGTGCCAGCTCGTCAACCGGGACAGGGAACTATGGCTACACCTTC
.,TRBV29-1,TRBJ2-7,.,CSVEIGGGEQYF,TGCAGCGTTGAAATAGGGGGAGGCGAGCAGTACTTC
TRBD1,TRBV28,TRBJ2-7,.,CASSLYRDSLYEQYF,TGTGCCAGCAGTTTATACCGGGACAGTCTCTACGAGCAGTACTTC
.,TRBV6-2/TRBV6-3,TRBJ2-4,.,CASRRGPRQNIQYF,TGTGCCAGCAGGAGGGGACCGCGACAAAACATTCAGTACTTC
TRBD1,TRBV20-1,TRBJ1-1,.,CSAPRDRLYTEAFF,TGCAGTGCTCCCCGGGACAGACTATACACTGAAGCTTTCTTT
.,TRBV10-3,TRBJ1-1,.,CAISGSGIEAFF,TGTGCCATCAGTGGTTCCGGAATTGAAGCTTTCTTT
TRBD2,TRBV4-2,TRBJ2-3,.,CASSQDPAGLTDTQYF,TGTGCCAGCAGCCAAGACCCAGCGGGGCTCACAGATACGCAGTATTTT
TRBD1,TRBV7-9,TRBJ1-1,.,CASSSPPGQGDTEAFF,TGTGCCAGCAGCTCCCCGCCCGGCCAGGGGGACACTGAAGCTTTCTTT
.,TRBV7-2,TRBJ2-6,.,CASSARRQTGANVLTF,TGTGCCAGCAGCGCCCGAAGACAGACTGGGGCCAACGTCCTGACTTTC
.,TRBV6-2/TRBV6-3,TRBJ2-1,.,CASTQGAEQFF,TGTGCCAGCACACAAGGTGCTGAGCAGTTCTTC
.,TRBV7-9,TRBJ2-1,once,CASSTVQGFSTYNEQFF,TGTGCCAGCAGCACCGTCCAGGGTTTCTCGACCTACAATGAGCAGTTCTTC
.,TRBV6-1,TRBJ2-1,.,CASRMGGHNEQFF,TGTGCCAGCAGAATGGGAGGCCACAATGAGCAGTTCTTC
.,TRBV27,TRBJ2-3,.,CASSLQEGGNTDTQYF,TGTGCCAGCAGTCTCCAGGAGGGGGGCAACACAGATACGCAGTATTTT
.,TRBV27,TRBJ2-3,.,CASSTNLDGDTQYF,TGTGCCAGCAGCACTAACCTTGACGGAGATACGCAGTATTTT
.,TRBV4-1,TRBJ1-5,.,CASSARGGDSGDKPQHF,TGCGCCAGCAGCGCCCGAGGCGGGGACTCAGGAGATAAGCCCCAGCATTTT
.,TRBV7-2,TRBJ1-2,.,CASTQGLGYYGHTF,TGTGCCAGCACCCAGGGATTAGGCTACTATGGCCACACCTTC
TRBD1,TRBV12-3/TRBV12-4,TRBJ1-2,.,CASSLRGHHYGYTF,TGTGCCAGCAGTTTAAGGGGGCACCACTATGGCTACACCTTC
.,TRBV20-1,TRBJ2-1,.,CSARPYNEQFF,TGCAGTGCTAGACCCTACAATGAGCAGTTCTTC
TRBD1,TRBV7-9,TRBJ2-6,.,CATYRDSGPGANVLTF,TGTGCCACCTACCGGGACAGTGGACCTGGGGCCAACGTCCTGACTTTC
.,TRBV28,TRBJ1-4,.,CASSLRRFNEKLFF,TGTGCCAGCAGTTTAAGACGGTTTAATGAAAAACTGTTTTTT
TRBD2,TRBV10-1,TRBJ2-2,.,CASSGPGAGGNTGELFF,TGCGCCAGCAGTGGCCCGGGAGCGGGAGGGAATACCGGGGAGCTGTTTTTT
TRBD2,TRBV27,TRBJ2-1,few,CASSHQGGGSSYNEQFF,TGTGCCAGCAGTCACCAGGGCGGGGGGAGCTCCTACAATGAGCAGTTCTTC
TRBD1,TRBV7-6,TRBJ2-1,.,CASSGPGQTSYNEQFF,TGTGCCAGCAGCGGACCGGGACAGACCTCCTACAATGAGCAGTTCTTC
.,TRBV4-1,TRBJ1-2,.,CASSQEAAHGYTF,TGCGCCAGCAGCCAAGAAGCGGCTCATGGCTACACCTTC
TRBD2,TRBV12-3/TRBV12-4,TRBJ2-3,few,CASSLRLAGVGTQYF,TGTGCCAGCAGTTTGAGGCTAGCGGGAGTGGGTACGCAGTATTTT
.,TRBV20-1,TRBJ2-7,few,CSARRSGQGLYEQYF,TGCAGTGCTAGGAGGTCGGGGCAGGGTCTCTACGAGCAGTACTTC
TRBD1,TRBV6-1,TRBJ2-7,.,CGVRGQGIYEQYF,TGTGGGGTCCGGGGACAGGGGATCTACGAGCAGTACTTC
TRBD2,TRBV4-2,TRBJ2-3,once,CASSQLLAGGPTDTQYF,TGTGCCAGCAGCCAGCTACTAGCGGGGGGGCCCACAGATACGCAGTATTTT
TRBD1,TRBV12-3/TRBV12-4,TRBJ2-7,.,CASRMTGGPSNNEQYF,TGTGCCAGCAGGATGACAGGGGGCCCATCAAACAACGAGCAGTACTTC